These 12 T cell receptor beta chains were sequenced from one sample in a study of early T cells in non-severe SARS-CoV-2 infection. One entry per CDR3 protein, called by TCRdb with MiXCR from the 5' RACE reads. Found here are roughly 53,000 distinct CDR3 sequences, 7.5% to 9.5% of them singletons; the top ten hold 3.5% to 4%. The specimen was whole blood, collected at baseline. These TCRs come from an adult who was a healthcare worker with PCR-confirmed SARS-CoV-2 infection or an uninfected control (not recorded which).

The chain is built from TRBV9 and TRBJ2-1, with D perhaps TRBD2 (5 bases). Germline CDR1 reads SGDLS; CDR2 reads YYNGEE. This CDR3 region has 14 residues. V gave up 4 bases and J gave up 0 bases, with 8 bases separating them. CDR3 coding DNA: TGTGCCAGCAGCCCGCGGGCCTCCTACAATGAGCAGTTCTTC. It yields the protein CASSPRASYNEQFF.

This clonotype has only a few counts. This chain links TRBV20-1 with TRBJ2-1, with D unclear. The CDR3 is 14 amino acids. Germline V gene sequence: CDR1 DFQATT, CDR2 SNEGSKA (reference sequence). The V gene lost 3 bases and the J gene lost 0 bases, with 9 bases spanning the gap. The CDR3 protein is CSARSSRSYNEQFF. The CDR3 DNA follows: TGCAGTGCTAGGTCCTCACGCTCCTACAATGAGCAGTTCTTC.

In this sample, this clonotype turned up a few times. J is TRBJ2-7 and V is TRBV18, with TRBD1 matching 7 bases. There are 15 residues in the CDR3. Germline-derived CDR1 and CDR2 are KGHSH and LQKENI. V lost 0 bases, J lost 7 bases, and 9 bases stayed unmatched. The CDR3 bases are TGTGCCAGCTCACCACCGTCAGGGGGTTCGGGGGAGCAGTACTTC. It specifies CASSPPSGGSGEQYF.

This chain links TRBV5-6 with TRBJ2-7; no firm D call. The CDR3 is 17 amino acids. V lost 4 bases to trimming and J lost 0 bases, with 20 bases between them. Germline-derived CDR1 and CDR2 are SGHDT and YYEEEE. The CDR3: CASSPGRIGPVSYEQYF. The CDR3 DNA is TGTGCCAGCAGCCCCGGAAGAATTGGGCCCGTCTCCTACGAGCAGTACTTC.

This clonotype was detected a few times. This CDR3 reads CASSLGTEETQYF. CDR3 in DNA: TGCGCCAGCAGCTTGGGGACAGAAGAGACCCAGTACTTC. V gene TRBV5-1 combines with J gene TRBJ2-5, with D maybe TRBD1 (6 bases). The CDR3 runs to 13 residues. V lost 0 bases to trimming and J lost 3 bases, with 6 bases between them. Germline CDR1 SGHRS, CDR2 YFSETQ.

V and J are TRBV29-1 and TRBJ2-2; D might be TRBD1 (6 bases). Germline V gene lookup returns CDR1 SQVTM and CDR2 ANQGSEA. This CDR3 is built from 16 residues. Deletions cut 8 bases from V and 3 bases from J, with 22 bases between. The CDR3 loop is CSSPPEASGDTGELFF. The CDR3 DNA reads as TGCAGCTCCCCGCCCGAGGCCTCAGGGGACACCGGGGAGCTGTTTTTT.

This clonotype was seen a few times. This rearrangement joins TRBV27 to TRBJ1-6, with 10 positions matching TRBD1. The CDR3 runs to 16 residues. The J segment lost 10 bases and the V segment lost 0 bases, leaving 6 bases of the junction unmatched. Germline V lookup: CDR1 MNHEY, CDR2 SMNVEV (reference sequence). CDR3 residues: CASSLSGTGVGSPLHF. As DNA, the CDR3 is TGTGCCAGCAGTTTATCCGGGACAGGGGTAGGCTCACCCCTCCACTTT.

This clonotype came up many times. V and J are TRBV5-1 and TRBJ2-4; TRBD1 matches at 9 bases. The CDR3 spans 18 residues. The J segment lost 4 bases and the V segment lost 0 bases, leaving 11 bases of the junction unmatched. The germline V gene has CDR1 SGHRS and CDR2 YFSETQ. As DNA, the CDR3 is TGCGCCAGCAGCTTGGACAGGGGGCAACGGAGAGGGAAAAACATTCAGTACTTC. It is translated as CASSLDRGQRRGKNIQYF.

There are a few counts of this clonotype. This chain links TRBV4-2 with TRBJ1-5; tentative D call: TRBD1 (5 bases). The germline V gene encodes CDR1 LGHNA and CDR2 YNFKEQ. The CDR3 is made up of 15 amino acids. Trimming took 0 bases from V and 6 from J, leaving 12 bases between them. Written as DNA, the CDR3 is TGTGCCAGCAGCCAAGACAGGGAAACGGGTCAGCCCCAGCATTTT. This translates into CASSQDRETGQPQHF.

This chain joins TRBV6-5 and TRBJ1-1; D is unresolved. V lost 0 bases, J lost 1 base, and 12 bases lay in between. CDR3 length equals 16 residues. Per germline, CDR1 MNHEY and CDR2 SVGAGI. CDR3 DNA: TGTGCCAGCAGTTACTCTGCCGGCAGACCGAACACTGAAGCTTTCTTT. Its translation: CASSYSAGRPNTEAFF.

The rearrangement links TRBV18 to TRBJ1-1; tentatively, D is TRBD1 (5 bases). The germline V and J ends were trimmed by 5 bases and 1 base, with 8 bases remaining between them. CDR3 length equals 13 residues. CDR1 is KGHSH and CDR2 is LQKENI in the germline V gene. The CDR3 nucleotides are TGTGCCAGCTCAGGGGCGGAGAACACTGAAGCTTTCTTT. It encodes CASSGAENTEAFF.

This clonotype was found many times. This CDR3 is CARGREAFF. In DNA form, the CDR3 reads TGTGCCAGGGGGCGCGAAGCTTTCTTT. The chain employs TRBV21-1 and TRBJ1-1; the D segment call TRBD1 is taken from the table without a DNA check. TRBV21-1 is a documented pseudogene. The CDR3 is 9 amino acids.